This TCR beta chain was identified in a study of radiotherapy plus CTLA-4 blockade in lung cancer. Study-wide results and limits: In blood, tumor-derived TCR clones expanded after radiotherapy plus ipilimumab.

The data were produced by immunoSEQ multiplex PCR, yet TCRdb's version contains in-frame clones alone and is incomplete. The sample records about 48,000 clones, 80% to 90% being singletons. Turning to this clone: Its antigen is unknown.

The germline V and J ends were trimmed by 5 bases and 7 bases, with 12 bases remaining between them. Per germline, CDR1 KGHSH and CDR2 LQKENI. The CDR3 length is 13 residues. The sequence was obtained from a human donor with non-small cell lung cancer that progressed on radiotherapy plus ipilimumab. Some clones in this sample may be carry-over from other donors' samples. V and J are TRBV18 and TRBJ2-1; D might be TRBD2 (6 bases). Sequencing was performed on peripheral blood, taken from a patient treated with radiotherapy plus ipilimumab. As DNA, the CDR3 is TGTGCCAGCTCAACCGGGACTCTGAATGAGCAGTTCTTC. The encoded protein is CASSTGTLNEQFF.